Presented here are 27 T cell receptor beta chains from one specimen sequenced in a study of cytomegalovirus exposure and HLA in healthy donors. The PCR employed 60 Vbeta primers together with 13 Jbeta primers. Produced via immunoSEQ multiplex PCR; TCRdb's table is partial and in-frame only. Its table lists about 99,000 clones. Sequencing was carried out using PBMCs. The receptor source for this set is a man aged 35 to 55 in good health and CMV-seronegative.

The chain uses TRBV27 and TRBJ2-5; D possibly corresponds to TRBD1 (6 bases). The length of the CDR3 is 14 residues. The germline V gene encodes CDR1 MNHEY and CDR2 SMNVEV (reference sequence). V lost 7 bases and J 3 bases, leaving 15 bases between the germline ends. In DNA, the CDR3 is TGTGCCAGCACCTTATCTCGGACAGAAGAGACCCAGTACTTC. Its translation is CASTLSRTEETQYF.

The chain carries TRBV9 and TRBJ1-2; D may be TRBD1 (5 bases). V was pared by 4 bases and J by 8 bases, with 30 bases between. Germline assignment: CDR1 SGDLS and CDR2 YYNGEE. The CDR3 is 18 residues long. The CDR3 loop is CASSPSVTLIPMGGGYTF. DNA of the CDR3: TGTGCCAGCAGCCCCTCGGTCACCCTCATACCCATGGGGGGGGGCTACACCTTC.

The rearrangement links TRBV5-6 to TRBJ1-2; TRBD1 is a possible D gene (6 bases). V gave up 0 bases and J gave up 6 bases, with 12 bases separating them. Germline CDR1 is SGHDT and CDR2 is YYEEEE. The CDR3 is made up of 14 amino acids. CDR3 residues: CASSLGQGWNGYTF. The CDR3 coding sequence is TGTGCCAGCAGCTTGGGGCAGGGGTGGAATGGCTACACCTTC.

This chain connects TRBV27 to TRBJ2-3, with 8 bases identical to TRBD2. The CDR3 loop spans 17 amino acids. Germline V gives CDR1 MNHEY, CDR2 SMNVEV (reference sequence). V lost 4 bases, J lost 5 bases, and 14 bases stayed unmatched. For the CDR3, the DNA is TGTGCCAGCAGTTACGGGGGGGTGGGAGCGCCCCAAGATACGCAGTATTTT. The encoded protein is CASSYGGVGAPQDTQYF.

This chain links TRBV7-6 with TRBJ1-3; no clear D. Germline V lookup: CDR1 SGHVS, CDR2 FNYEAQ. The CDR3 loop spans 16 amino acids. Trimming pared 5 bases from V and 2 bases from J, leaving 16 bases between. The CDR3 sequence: CASSPNPVTTGNTIYF. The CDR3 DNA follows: TGTGCCAGCAGCCCAAATCCCGTTACAACTGGAAACACCATATATTTT.

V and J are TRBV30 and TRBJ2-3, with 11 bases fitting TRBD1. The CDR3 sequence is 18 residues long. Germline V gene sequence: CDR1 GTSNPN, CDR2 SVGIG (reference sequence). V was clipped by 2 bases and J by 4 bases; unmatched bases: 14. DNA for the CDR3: TGTGCCTGGAGTCTAGGACAGGGGGCCTGGGCATCCGCAGATACGCAGTATTTT. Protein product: CAWSLGQGAWASADTQYF.

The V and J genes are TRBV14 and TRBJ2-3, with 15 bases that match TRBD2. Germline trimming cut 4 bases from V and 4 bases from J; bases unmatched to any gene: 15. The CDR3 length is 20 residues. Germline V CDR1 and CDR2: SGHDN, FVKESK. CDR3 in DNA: TGTGCCAGCAGCCGCCGGACTAGCGGGGGGGTCGATCGGGTCCCAGATACGCAGTATTTT. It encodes CASSRRTSGGVDRVPDTQYF.

CDR3 sequence (DNA): TGTGCCAGCAGCTCCCCTCTAATCGGACAGGGGGAAACCACCGGGGAGCTGTTTTTT. Amino acids: CASSSPLIGQGETTGELFF. This sequence joins TRBV5-4 and TRBJ2-2; 10 bases match TRBD1. CDR1 SGHNT and CDR2 YYREEE come from the germline V gene (reference sequence). V lost 3 bases, J lost 4 bases, and 15 bases stayed unmatched. This CDR3 has 19 amino acids.

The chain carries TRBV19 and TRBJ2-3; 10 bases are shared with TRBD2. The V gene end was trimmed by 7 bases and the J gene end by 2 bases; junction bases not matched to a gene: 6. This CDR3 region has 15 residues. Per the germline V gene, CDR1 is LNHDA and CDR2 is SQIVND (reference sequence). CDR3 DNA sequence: TGTGCCAGTACTAAGGGACTAGCGAACACAGATACGCAGTATTTT. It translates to CASTKGLANTDTQYF.

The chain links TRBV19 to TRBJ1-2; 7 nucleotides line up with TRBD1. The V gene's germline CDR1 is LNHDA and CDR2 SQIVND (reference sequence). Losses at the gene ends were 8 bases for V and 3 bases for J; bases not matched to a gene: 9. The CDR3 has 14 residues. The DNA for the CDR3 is TGTGCCAGTTCTAAATGGACAGGCGACTATGGCTACACCTTC. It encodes CASSKWTGDYGYTF. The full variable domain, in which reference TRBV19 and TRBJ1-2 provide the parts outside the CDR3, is DGGITQSPKYLFRKEGQNVTLSCEQNLNHDAMYWYRQDPGQGLRLIYYSQIVNDFQKGDIAEGYSVSREKKESFPLTVTSAQKNPTAFYLCASSKWTGDYGYTFGSGTRLTVV.

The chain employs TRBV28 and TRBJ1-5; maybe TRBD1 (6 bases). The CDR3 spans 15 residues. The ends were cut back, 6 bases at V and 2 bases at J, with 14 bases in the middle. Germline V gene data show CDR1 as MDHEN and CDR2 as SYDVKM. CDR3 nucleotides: TGTGCCAGCAGCATCGCACGACAGGGCAATCAGCCCCAGCATTTT. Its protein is CASSIARQGNQPQHF. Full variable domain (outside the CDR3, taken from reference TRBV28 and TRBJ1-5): DVKVTQSSRYLVKRTGEKVFLECVQDMDHENMFWYRQDPGLGLRLIYFSYDVKMKEKGDIPEGYSVSREKKERFSLILESASTNQTSMYLCASSIARQGNQPQHFGDGTRLSIL.

The CDR3 nucleotides read TGTGCCAGCAGTCCCCCGGGACAGGGGACCGGCTACACCTTC. This encodes CASSPPGQGTGYTF. V is TRBV28 and J is TRBJ1-2; 10 positions agree with TRBD1. Germline loops: CDR1 MDHEN, CDR2 SYDVKM. After removal of 5 bases from V and 8 bases from J, the junction contained 8 bases not matched to a gene. This CDR3 spans 14 amino acids.

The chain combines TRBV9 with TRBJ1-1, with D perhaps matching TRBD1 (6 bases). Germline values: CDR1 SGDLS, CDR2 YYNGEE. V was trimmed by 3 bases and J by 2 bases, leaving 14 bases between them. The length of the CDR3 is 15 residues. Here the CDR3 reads CASSAQGPSNTEAFF. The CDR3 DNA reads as TGTGCCAGCAGCGCACAGGGTCCCTCAAACACTGAAGCTTTCTTT. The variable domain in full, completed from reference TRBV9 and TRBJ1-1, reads DSGVTQTPKHLITATGQRVTLRCSPRSGDLSVYWYQQSLDQGLQFLIQYYNGEERAKGNILERFSAQQFPDLHSELNLSSLELGDSALYFCASSAQGPSNTEAFFGQGTRLTVV.

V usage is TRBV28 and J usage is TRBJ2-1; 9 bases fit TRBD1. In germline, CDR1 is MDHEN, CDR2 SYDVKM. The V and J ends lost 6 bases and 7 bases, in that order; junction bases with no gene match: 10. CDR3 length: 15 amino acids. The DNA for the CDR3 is TGTGCCAGCAGCGCACAGGGGGCACGTAGGAATGAGCAGTTCTTC. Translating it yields CASSAQGARRNEQFF.

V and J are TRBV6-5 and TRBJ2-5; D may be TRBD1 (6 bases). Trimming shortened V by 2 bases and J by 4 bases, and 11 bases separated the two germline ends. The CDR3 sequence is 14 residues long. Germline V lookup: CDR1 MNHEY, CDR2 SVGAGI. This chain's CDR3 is CASSYQGPRETQYF. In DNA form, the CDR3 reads TGTGCCAGCAGTTACCAGGGGCCCAGAGAGACCCAGTACTTC.

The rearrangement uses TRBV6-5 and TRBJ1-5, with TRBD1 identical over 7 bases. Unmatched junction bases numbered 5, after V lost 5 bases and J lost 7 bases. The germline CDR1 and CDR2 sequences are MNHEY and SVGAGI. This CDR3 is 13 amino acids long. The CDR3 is CASSGSGGQPQHF. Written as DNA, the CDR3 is TGTGCCAGCAGTGGATCAGGGGGACAGCCCCAGCATTTT.

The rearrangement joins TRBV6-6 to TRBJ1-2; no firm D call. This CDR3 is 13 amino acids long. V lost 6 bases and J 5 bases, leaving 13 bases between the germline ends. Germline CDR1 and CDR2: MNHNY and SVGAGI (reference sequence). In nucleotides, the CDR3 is TGTGCCAGCAGGGGAGACCCTCGGTATGGCTACACCTTC. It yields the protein CASRGDPRYGYTF.

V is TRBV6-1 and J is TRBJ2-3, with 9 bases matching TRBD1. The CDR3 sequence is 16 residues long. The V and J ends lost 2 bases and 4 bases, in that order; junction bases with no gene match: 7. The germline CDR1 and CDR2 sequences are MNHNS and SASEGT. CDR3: CASSEWTGVSPDTQYF. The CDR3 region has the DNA TGTGCCAGCAGTGAATGGACAGGGGTCTCCCCAGATACGCAGTATTTT.

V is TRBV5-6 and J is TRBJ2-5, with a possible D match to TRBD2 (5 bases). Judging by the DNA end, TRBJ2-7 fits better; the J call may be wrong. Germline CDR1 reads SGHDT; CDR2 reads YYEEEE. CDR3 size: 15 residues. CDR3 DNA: TGTGCCAGCAGCCGCGGGTGGGCGGGCTCCTACGAGCAGTACTTC. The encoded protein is CASSRGWAGSYEQYF.

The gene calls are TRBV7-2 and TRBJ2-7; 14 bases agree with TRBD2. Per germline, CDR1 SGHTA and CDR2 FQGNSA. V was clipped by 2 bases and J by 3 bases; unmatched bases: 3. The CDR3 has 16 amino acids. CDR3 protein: CASSLRTSGRNYEQYF. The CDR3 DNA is TGTGCCAGCAGCTTAAGGACTAGCGGGAGGAACTACGAGCAGTACTTC.

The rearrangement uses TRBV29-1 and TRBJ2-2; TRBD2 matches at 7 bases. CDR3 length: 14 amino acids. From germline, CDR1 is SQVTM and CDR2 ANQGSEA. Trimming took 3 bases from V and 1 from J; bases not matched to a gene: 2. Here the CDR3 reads CSVDPGGNTGELFF. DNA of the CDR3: TGCAGCGTTGATCCGGGGGGGAACACCGGGGAGCTGTTTTTT.

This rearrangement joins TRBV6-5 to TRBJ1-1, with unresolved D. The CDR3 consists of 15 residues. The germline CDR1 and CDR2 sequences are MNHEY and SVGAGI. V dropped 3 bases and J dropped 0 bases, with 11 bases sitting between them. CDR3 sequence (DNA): TGTGCCAGCAGTTATCGTGGCTCAATGAACACTGAAGCTTTCTTT. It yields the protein CASSYRGSMNTEAFF.

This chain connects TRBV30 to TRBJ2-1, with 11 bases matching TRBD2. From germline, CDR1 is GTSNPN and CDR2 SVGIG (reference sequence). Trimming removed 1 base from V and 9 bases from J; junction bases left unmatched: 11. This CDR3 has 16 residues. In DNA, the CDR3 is TGTGCCTGGAGTGCCCTAGCGGGAGGCCGGGGGGGTGAGCAGTTCTTC. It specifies CAWSALAGGRGGEQFF.

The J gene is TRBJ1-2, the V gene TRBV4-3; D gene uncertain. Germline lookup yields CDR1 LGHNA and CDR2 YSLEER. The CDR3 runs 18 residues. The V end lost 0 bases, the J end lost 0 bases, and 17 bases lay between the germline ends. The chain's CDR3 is CASSQDAGSSSANYGYTF. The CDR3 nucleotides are TGCGCCAGCAGCCAAGATGCTGGGAGCTCCTCAGCTAACTATGGCTACACCTTC.

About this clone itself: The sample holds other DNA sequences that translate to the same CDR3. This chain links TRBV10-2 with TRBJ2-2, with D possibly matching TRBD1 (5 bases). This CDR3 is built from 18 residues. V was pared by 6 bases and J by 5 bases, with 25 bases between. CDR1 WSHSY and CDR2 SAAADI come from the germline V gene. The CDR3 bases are TGCGCCAGCAGCCCCGGGCAGGGCAGATTTTATCCTACCGGGGAGCTGTTTTTT. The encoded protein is CASSPGQGRFYPTGELFF.

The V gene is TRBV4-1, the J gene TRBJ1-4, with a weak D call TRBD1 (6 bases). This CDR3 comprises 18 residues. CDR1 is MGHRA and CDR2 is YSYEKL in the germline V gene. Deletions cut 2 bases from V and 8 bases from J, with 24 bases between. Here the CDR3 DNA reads TGCGCCAGCAGCCAACTTCGGCCCGCAGGGACATTCAGGGAAAAACTGTTTTTT. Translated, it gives CASSQLRPAGTFREKLFF.

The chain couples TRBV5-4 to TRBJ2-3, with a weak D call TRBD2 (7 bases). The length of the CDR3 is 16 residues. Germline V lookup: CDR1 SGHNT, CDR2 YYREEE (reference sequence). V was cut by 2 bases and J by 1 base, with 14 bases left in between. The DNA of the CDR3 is TGTGCCAGCAGCTTTGGACTAGGGGGGGGCACAGATACGCAGTATTTT. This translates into CASSFGLGGGTDTQYF.